The T cell receptor (beta chain) described here comes from a study of cytomegalovirus exposure and HLA in healthy donors. Study observations and caveats: Presence/absence analyses treated sequencing depth as roughly uniform across donors.

A word on this clone: Its antigen is not known.

Per germline, CDR1 MNHNS and CDR2 SASEGT. The CDR3 contains 15 residues. The V and J ends lost 2 bases and 3 bases respectively, with 14 bases between them. Primers: 60 Vbeta forward and 13 Jbeta reverse. Method: immunoSEQ multiplex PCR; TCRdb's copy keeps in-frame clones and lacks some. In the table there are 300,000 or so clones, 84% of which are singletons. The sample consisted of PBMCs. The chain carries TRBV6-1 and TRBJ2-7; D call uncertain. This receptor was taken from a middle-aged woman in good health and CMV-seropositive. The CDR3 coding sequence is TGTGCCAGCAGTGAAATGAGGAGTAATGTCTACGAGCAGTACTTC. This translates into CASSEMRSNVYEQYF.